These 14 T cell receptor beta chains were all obtained from the same sample, sequenced in a study of cytomegalovirus exposure and HLA in healthy donors. The PCR was carried out with 60 Vbeta primers and 13 Jbeta primers. Profiling relied on immunoSEQ multiplex PCR, and the TCRdb table lists in-frame clones only, not all of them. The sample lists 95,000 to 150,000 clones; 74% were seen once. Sequencing used PBMCs. These receptors were collected from a woman aged 50 to 60 in good health and CMV-seropositive.

The chain joins TRBV30 to TRBJ1-6; D perhaps matches TRBD1 (5 bases). Germline V gene lookup returns CDR1 GTSNPN and CDR2 SVGIG (reference sequence). The CDR3 is 17 amino acids. Trimming took 3 bases from V and 0 from J, leaving 15 bases between them. The CDR3: CAWRSWGVSSYNSPLHF. In nucleotides, the CDR3 is TGTGCCTGGAGGTCTTGGGGGGTTAGCTCCTATAATTCACCCCTCCACTTT.

The genes are TRBV4-2 and TRBJ2-7; 12 bases align to TRBD1. Germline V gene lookup returns CDR1 LGHNA and CDR2 YNFKEQ. The CDR3 length is 19 residues. V shed 6 bases, J shed 4 bases, and the junction held 19 bases outside the gene matches. The CDR3 is CASRQTTGTGGNQRYEQYF. In DNA, the CDR3 is TGTGCCAGCAGACAAACGACCGGGACAGGGGGCAATCAACGGTACGAGCAGTACTTC.

This clone occurred once. The chain is built from TRBV7-6 and TRBJ1-2, with TRBD1 matching over 7 bases. After removal of 5 bases from V and 6 bases from J, the junction contained 15 bases not matched to a gene. The CDR3 totals 16 residues. Germline V gene data show CDR1 as SGHVS and CDR2 as FNYEAQ. The CDR3 loop is CASSIDRSGGKDGYTF. DNA of the CDR3: TGTGCCAGCAGCATCGACCGATCAGGGGGGAAGGATGGCTACACCTTC.

J is TRBJ2-1 and V is TRBV29-1, with 9 bases aligning to TRBD2. V trimming: 6 bases; J trimming: 7 bases; junction bases outside the gene matches: 10. Germline V gene data show CDR1 as SQVTM and CDR2 as ANQGSEA. The CDR3 spans 14 residues. The CDR3 protein is CSVFTAGGRNEQFF. CDR3 DNA: TGCAGCGTCTTTACGGCGGGGGGGCGTAATGAGCAGTTCTTC.

Here the CDR3 DNA reads TGCGCCAGCAGTGTAGGACAGGGTGATTCCGGGGAGCTGTTTTTT. This encodes CASSVGQGDSGELFF. This sequence joins TRBV10-1 and TRBJ2-2; 8 positions match TRBD1. J was trimmed by 6 bases and V by 4 bases; bases with no gene match: 7. The CDR3 is 15 residues long. The germline V gene encodes CDR1 WNHNN and CDR2 SYGVQD (reference sequence).

A few counts support this clone. The rearrangement uses TRBV5-8 and TRBJ1-5; D might be TRBD1 (6 bases). The germline V gene has CDR1 SGHTS and CDR2 YDEGEE. V lost 0 bases and J 7 bases, leaving 14 bases between the germline ends. The CDR3 is made up of 15 amino acids. In DNA, the CDR3 is TGTGCCAGCAGCTTGGAACTCGTTGACAGGCAGCCCCAGCATTTT. Translating it yields CASSLELVDRQPQHF.

The genes are TRBV5-5 and TRBJ2-6; no firm D call. The CDR3 is 15 amino acids. V lost 2 bases to trimming and J lost 2 bases, with 8 bases between them. CDR1 is SGHKS and CDR2 is YYEKEE in the germline V gene (reference sequence). DNA of the CDR3: TGTGCCAGCAGCTTTCAGGTCACTGGGGCCAACGTCCTGACTTTC. This encodes CASSFQVTGANVLTF.

This clone has a handful of counts. The chain has TRBV21-1 and TRBJ2-7; the D call TRBD1 from the table was never checked on the DNA. TRBV21-1 is shown as a pseudogene. The CDR3 has 19 residues. CDR3 bases: TGTGCCATCTCCCGGGGCCTGTCCCTTCCGGACAGAGAACGCTACGAGCAGTACTTC. It translates to CAISRGLSLPDRERYEQYF.

This chain connects TRBV6-5 to TRBJ1-2; D not resolved. The CDR3 consists of 13 residues. The V end lost 6 bases, the J end lost 9 bases, and 17 bases lay between the germline ends. The germline V gene encodes CDR1 MNHEY and CDR2 SVGAGI. CDR3 DNA sequence: TGTGCCAGCAGGATGGACGGGGAAGGCTGCTACACCTTC. It encodes CASRMDGEGCYTF.

This clone showed up just a few times. The chain couples TRBV5-4 to TRBJ1-6, with D unresolved. Germline V gives CDR1 SGHNT, CDR2 YYREEE (reference sequence). The V end was cut by 1 base, the J end by 7 bases, with 9 bases between. This CDR3 contains 14 residues. CDR3 sequence (DNA): TGTGCCAGCAGCTTGTCGAGGGCGAATTCACCCCTCCACTTT. Translating it yields CASSLSRANSPLHF.

This chain links TRBV2 with TRBJ2-7, with D possibly being TRBD1 (5 bases). Germline V gene lookup returns CDR1 SNHLY and CDR2 FYNNEI. This CDR3 is 12 amino acids long. Trimming took 6 bases from V and 2 from J, leaving 8 bases between them. The chain's CDR3 is CASRTGAYEQYF. The CDR3 DNA sequence: TGTGCCAGCAGAACAGGCGCCTACGAGCAGTACTTC. Full variable domain (remainder filled in from reference TRBV2 and TRBJ2-7): EPEVTQTPSHQVTQMGQEVILRCVPISNHLYFYWYRQILGQKVEFLVSFYNNEISEKSEIFDDQFSVERPDGSNFTLKIRSTKLEDSAMYFCASRTGAYEQYFGPGTRLTVT.

The genes are TRBV6-1 and TRBJ2-1; possible D gene TRBD1, 6 bases. The CDR3 consists of 15 residues. The germline V gene has CDR1 MNHNS and CDR2 SASEGT. Deletions cut 6 bases from V and 5 bases from J, with 17 bases between. This chain's CDR3 is CASRGAGGWNNEQFF. The CDR3 nucleotides are TGTGCCAGCAGGGGGGCGGGCGGGTGGAACAATGAGCAGTTCTTC.

V usage is TRBV5-6 and J usage is TRBJ1-3; the D is unclear. CDR3 length: 15 residues. The V and J ends lost 0 bases and 0 bases respectively, with 7 bases between them. Germline CDR1 is SGHDT and CDR2 is YYEEEE. CDR3 region: CASSLARYSGNTIYF. The CDR3 DNA is TGTGCCAGCAGCTTGGCGCGGTACTCTGGAAACACCATATATTTT.

Remarks on this clone: The sample has other DNA sequences that encode this CDR3 too. The rearrangement joins TRBV5-5 to TRBJ1-2, with a weak D call TRBD1 (5 bases). CDR1 SGHKS and CDR2 YYEKEE come from the germline V gene (reference sequence). The CDR3 sequence is 14 residues long. V gave up 0 bases and J gave up 3 bases, with 9 bases separating them. CDR3 bases: TGTGCCAGCAGCTTGGTTCGGGGGGACTATGGCTACACCTTC. It codes for CASSLVRGDYGYTF.